This is a list of T cell receptor beta chains from one sample in a study of T cell responses to AZD1222 COVID-19 vaccine. Clones were read by immunoSEQ multiplex PCR, and TCRdb kept only the in-frame ones, dropping some. The sample yields 90,000 to 140,000 clones, about 80% seen once. The sequencing used peripheral blood, collected on day 0 of AZD1222 vaccination. The source of these receptors is an adult in good health. The CDR3 runs from the conserved cysteine through the conserved F or W. Each record gives: CDR3 length, V gene, D gene, J gene, clone size, CDR3 protein, CDR3 DNA. D genes are given only for firm matches. Clone size is shown for a subset of rows, as once, few, many or a class of expanded clone.

14,TRBV6-5,.,TRBJ1-1,.,CASSYWRGDTEAFF,TGTGCCAGCAGTTACTGGAGGGGAGACACTGAAGCTTTCTTT
13,TRBV5-6,.,TRBJ2-5,.,CASSLRDGETQYF,TGTGCCAGCAGCCTTCGGGACGGAGAGACCCAGTACTTC
11,TRBV19,.,TRBJ2-1,.,CASSRNNEQFF,TGTGCCAGTAGTAGGAACAATGAGCAGTTCTTC
13,TRBV12-3/TRBV12-4,.,TRBJ1-5,.,CASRLSDNQPQHF,TGTGCCAGCAGGCTGAGTGATAATCAGCCCCAGCATTTT
14,TRBV10-3,TRBD2,TRBJ2-2,.,CAISESSGGGELFF,TGTGCCATCAGTGAGTCGTCGGGAGGGGGGGAGCTGTTTTTT
16,TRBV9,.,TRBJ2-2,once,CASSVAGRMNTGELFF,TGTGCCAGCAGCGTAGCGGGGCGAATGAACACCGGGGAGCTGTTTTTT
14,TRBV30,.,TRBJ1-1,.,CACYTGTWALRAFF,TGTGCCTGTTATACCGGGACCTGGGCCTTGAGAGCTTTCTTT
18,TRBV4-1,.,TRBJ1-5,.,CASSQETGSANSNQPQHF,TGCGCCAGCAGCCAAGAAACGGGGTCCGCAAATAGCAATCAGCCCCAGCATTTT
14,TRBV7-9,.,TRBJ1-5,.,CASQPSAGGQPQHF,TGTGCCAGCCAGCCATCTGCTGGAGGTCAGCCCCAGCATTTT
13,TRBV3-1/TRBV3-2,.,TRBJ1-2,.,CASSQVRFHGYTF,TGTGCCAGCAGCCAAGTCCGGTTTCATGGCTACACCTTC
12,TRBV24-1,.,TRBJ2-3,.,CATAASTDTQYF,TGTGCCACCGCCGCTAGCACAGATACGCAGTATTTT
14,TRBV4-2,TRBD1,TRBJ1-1,.,CASAGQGAIPEAFF,TGTGCCAGTGCGGGACAGGGGGCGATACCGGAAGCTTTCTTT
15,TRBV11-2,TRBD1,TRBJ1-2,.,CASSYEPGQAYGYTF,TGTGCCAGCAGTTATGAACCGGGACAGGCCTATGGCTACACCTTC
14,TRBV5-6,.,TRBJ2-5,few,CASRGGPRVETQYF,TGTGCCAGCCGTGGGGGGCCAAGAGTAGAGACCCAGTACTTC
15,TRBV5-1,.,TRBJ2-3,.,CASSLDPDPTDTQYF,TGCGCCAGCAGCTTGGACCCAGACCCCACAGATACGCAGTATTTT
16,TRBV6-6,.,TRBJ1-4,.,CASSTWAVGVNEKLFF,TGTGCCAGCAGTACCTGGGCCGTTGGGGTTAATGAAAAACTGTTTTTT
14,TRBV5-4,.,TRBJ1-2,.,CASSLLLGSGGYTF,TGTGCCAGCAGCTTATTATTGGGGTCGGGAGGCTACACCTTC
11,TRBV9,.,TRBJ1-2,.,CASTSEGGYTF,TGTGCCAGCACCTCCGAGGGTGGCTACACCTTC
16,TRBV5-8,.,TRBJ2-2,.,CASSLGALSNTGELFF,TGTGCCAGCAGCTTGGGGGCACTTTCGAACACCGGGGAGCTGTTTTTT
14,TRBV2,TRBD1,TRBJ1-2,.,CASSDMGDSYGYTF,TGTGCCAGCAGTGATATGGGGGACAGCTATGGCTACACCTTC
14,TRBV5-1,.,TRBJ1-4,.,CASSLEGSDEKLFF,TGCGCCAGCAGCTTGGAGGGCTCTGATGAAAAACTGTTTTTT
14,TRBV2,.,TRBJ1-2,.,CASSVRELGYGYTF,TGTGCCAGCAGTGTTCGGGAGTTGGGCTATGGCTACACCTTC
12,TRBV24-1,TRBD1,TRBJ2-3,.,CATGTDTDTQYF,TGTGCCACCGGGACAGACACAGATACGCAGTATTTT
15,TRBV19,TRBD1,TRBJ1-2,once,CATSPPGQGDYGYTF,TGTGCCACCTCACCCCCGGGACAGGGGGACTATGGCTACACCTTC
13,TRBV4-2,.,TRBJ2-2,.,CASSQGETGELFF,TGTGCCAGCAGCCAAGGGGAGACCGGGGAGCTGTTTTTT
14,TRBV7-3,.,TRBJ2-5,.,CASSRGAYQETQYF,TGTGCCAGCAGCCGCGGGGCGTACCAAGAGACCCAGTACTTC
14,TRBV11-2,TRBD1,TRBJ1-3,.,CASSLTPGGDTIYF,TGTGCCAGCAGCTTAACCCCAGGGGGGGACACCATATATTTT
14,TRBV5-1,TRBD1,TRBJ2-1,.,CASSFLGQGYEQFF,TGCGCCAGCAGCTTTCTCGGACAGGGTTACGAGCAGTTCTTC
12,TRBV7-9,.,TRBJ1-2,once,CASSSTVWGYTF,TGTGCCAGCAGCTCGACAGTGTGGGGCTACACCTTC
13,TRBV3-1/TRBV3-2,.,TRBJ1-3,once,CASSQSARNTIYF,TGTGCCAGCAGCCAATCCGCGAGAAACACCATATATTTT
12,TRBV10-1,TRBD1,TRBJ2-7,.,CASSGTGGEQYF,TGCGCCAGCAGCGGGACAGGGGGGGAGCAGTACTTC
14,TRBV6-5,TRBD1,TRBJ2-7,.,CASRTDGTATKQYF,TGTGCCAGCAGGACCGACGGGACAGCGACTAAGCAGTACTTC
11,TRBV7-2,.,TRBJ2-3,.,CASSSRYTQYF,TGTGCCAGCAGCTCTCGGTATACGCAGTATTTT
14,TRBV2,.,TRBJ1-3,.,CASSPRVSGNTIYF,TGTGCCAGCAGTCCTCGCGTCTCTGGAAACACCATATATTTT
15,TRBV7-9,.,TRBJ2-3,.,CASSFGRGRTDTQYF,TGTGCCAGCAGCTTCGGCAGGGGTCGGACAGATACGCAGTATTTT
15,TRBV18,TRBD2,TRBJ2-1,.,CASSTRASGEHEQFF,TGTGCCAGCTCTACCAGGGCTAGCGGGGAACATGAGCAGTTCTTC
16,TRBV9,.,TRBJ1-3,many,CASSVGPIIVGNTIYF,TGTGCCAGCAGCGTAGGTCCAATTATAGTCGGAAACACCATATATTTT
14,TRBV9,.,TRBJ2-1,few,CASSVSGLNREQFF,TGTGCCAGCAGCGTAAGCGGCCTAAATCGTGAGCAGTTCTTC
14,TRBV7-2,TRBD2,TRBJ2-5,.,CASSPGGRQETQYF,TGTGCCAGCAGCCCGGGGGGGCGGCAAGAGACCCAGTACTTC
16,TRBV5-1,TRBD1,TRBJ1-3,.,CASSSTGIASGNTIYF,TGCGCCAGCAGCTCGACAGGGATCGCATCTGGAAACACCATATATTTT
14,TRBV5-1,.,TRBJ1-4,.,CASSLAAVNEKLFF,TGCGCCAGCAGCTTGGCTGCCGTTAATGAAAAACTGTTTTTT
14,TRBV6-5,.,TRBJ2-2,.,CASSFGSGTGELFF,TGTGCCAGCAGTTTCGGATCTGGGACCGGGGAGCTGTTTTTT
15,TRBV19,.,TRBJ1-6,.,CASSISWGTNSPLHF,TGTGCCAGTAGTATTTCATGGGGCACAAATTCACCCCTCCACTTT
15,TRBV7-2,.,TRBJ1-1,.,CASSLVGKTGTEAFF,TGTGCCAGCAGCTTAGTAGGAAAGACAGGCACTGAAGCTTTCTTT
13,TRBV11-2,.,TRBJ2-2,.,CASSLSDAGELFF,TGTGCCAGCAGCTTGTCTGACGCTGGGGAGCTGTTTTTT
15,TRBV7-8,.,TRBJ2-3,once,CASSLVGGRTDTQYF,TGTGCCAGCAGCTTAGTTGGGGGCCGGACAGATACGCAGTATTTT
16,TRBV6-2/TRBV6-3,.,TRBJ1-1,.,CASSYSMGNPNTEAFF,TGTGCCAGCAGTTACTCGATGGGGAATCCGAACACTGAAGCTTTCTTT
15,TRBV3-1/TRBV3-2,.,TRBJ1-1,.,CASSHTSGAYAEAFF,TGTGCCAGCAGCCATACATCGGGGGCATACGCTGAAGCTTTCTTT
17,TRBV7-8,.,TRBJ2-1,.,CASSFFRIVGSYNEQFF,TGTGCCAGCAGTTTCTTCAGGATTGTGGGATCCTACAATGAGCAGTTCTTC
18,TRBV5-5,TRBD2,TRBJ2-4,.,CASSPGLAGAGSKNIQYF,TGTGCCAGCAGCCCTGGACTAGCGGGGGCCGGATCCAAAAACATTCAGTACTTC
14,TRBV19,.,TRBJ1-2,.,CASSMLAGEQGYTF,TGTGCCAGTAGTATGTTGGCAGGGGAGCAAGGCTACACCTTC
14,TRBV7-8,TRBD2,TRBJ2-3,once,CASSLSGATDTQYF,TGTGCCAGCAGCTTAAGCGGGGCCACAGATACGCAGTATTTT
11,TRBV5-1,.,TRBJ2-7,.,CASSSPYEQYF,TGCGCCAGCAGCTCGCCCTACGAGCAGTACTTC
13,TRBV6-5,.,TRBJ1-1,.,CASSYVMDTEAFF,TGTGCCAGCAGTTATGTCATGGACACTGAAGCTTTCTTT
13,TRBV19,.,TRBJ1-5,.,CASSIGYGWPQHF,TGTGCCAGTAGTATAGGGTACGGGTGGCCCCAGCATTTT
13,TRBV5-1,.,TRBJ1-2,.,CASSLEPIDGYTF,TGCGCCAGCAGCTTGGAGCCGATCGATGGCTACACCTTC
13,TRBV27,.,TRBJ1-2,.,CASSLNGIYGYTF,TGTGCCAGCAGTTTAAACGGGATCTATGGCTACACCTTC